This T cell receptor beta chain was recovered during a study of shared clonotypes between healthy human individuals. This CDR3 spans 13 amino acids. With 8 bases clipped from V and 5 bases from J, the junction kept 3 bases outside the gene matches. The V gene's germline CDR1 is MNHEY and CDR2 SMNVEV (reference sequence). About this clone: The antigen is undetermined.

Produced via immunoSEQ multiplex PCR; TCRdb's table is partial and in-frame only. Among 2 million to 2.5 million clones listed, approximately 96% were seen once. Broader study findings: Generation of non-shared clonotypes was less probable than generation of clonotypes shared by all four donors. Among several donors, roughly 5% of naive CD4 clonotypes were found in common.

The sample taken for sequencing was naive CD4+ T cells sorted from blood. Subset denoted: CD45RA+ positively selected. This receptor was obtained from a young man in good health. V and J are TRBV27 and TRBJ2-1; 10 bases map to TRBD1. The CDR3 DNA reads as TGTGCCAGCCAGGGACAGGGGAACAATGAGCAGTTCTTC. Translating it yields CASQGQGNNEQFF.